A selection of T cell receptor beta chains follows, all from one sample in a study of cytomegalovirus exposure and HLA in healthy donors. Profiled with immunoSEQ multiplex PCR; TCRdb holds only in-frame clones, not every one. The repertoire holds 150,000 or so clones, roughly 88% seen once, with around 6% in the top ten. The sequenced sample consisted of PBMCs. The receptors shown here come from a man aged 50 to 59 in good health and CMV-seropositive. The CDR3 runs from the conserved cysteine through the conserved F or W. A D gene is named only where the DNA matches it firmly. Clone size is stated in some rows and not others, as once, few, many or a class when expanded.

TRBV7-8	NA	TRBJ2-1	NA	CASSPPGALYNEQFF	TGTGCCAGCAGTCCCCCGGGAGCCCTGTACAATGAGCAGTTCTTC
TRBV10-3	NA	TRBJ1-5	TRBD1	CAISDTDRVNQPQHF	TGTGCCATCAGTGACACGGACAGGGTCAATCAGCCCCAGCATTTT
TRBV7-2	NA	TRBJ1-3	NA	CASKQKGGIGNTIYF	TGTGCCAGCAAGCAGAAGGGGGGGATTGGAAACACCATATATTTT
TRBV15	NA	TRBJ1-2	TRBD1	CATSRGQGQYGYTF	TGTGCCACCAGCAGAGGACAGGGCCAGTATGGCTACACCTTC
TRBV6-1	NA	TRBJ2-3	NA	CASSEGRPYPLYF	TGTGCCAGCAGTGAAGGCCGCCCCTATCCGCTGTATTTT
TRBV25-1	NA	TRBJ2-1	TRBD2	CASSGTSALRDEQFF	TGTGCCAGCAGTGGGACTAGCGCCCTCCGCGATGAGCAGTTCTTC
TRBV27	NA	TRBJ2-1	TRBD2	CASTSGVPSSYNEQFF	TGTGCCAGCACTAGCGGAGTCCCGAGCTCCTACAATGAGCAGTTCTTC
TRBV19	NA	TRBJ2-2	NA	CASSIEAAVREGELFF	TGTGCCAGTAGTATAGAGGCGGCAGTCCGTGAAGGGGAGCTGTTTTTT
TRBV18	NA	TRBJ2-3	TRBD2	CASSISGSFTDTQYF	TGTGCCAGCTCTATTAGCGGGAGTTTTACAGATACGCAGTATTTT
TRBV4-1	few	TRBJ2-2	NA	CASSQGWGGVPTGELFF	TGCGCCAGCAGCCAAGGGTGGGGGGGCGTACCCACCGGGGAGCTGTTTTTT
TRBV7-3	NA	TRBJ2-3	NA	CASSPRGGSGADTQYF	TGTGCCAGCAGCCCCAGGGGCGGATCCGGGGCAGATACGCAGTATTTT